The clone carrying this T cell receptor beta chain was seen only a few times. What it binds is unknown. The investigators amplified TCR beta CDR3 regions from RNA transcripts. The TCR CDR3 was amplified in a first-round RT-PCR using the HTBI primer set. Using its own MiXCR run on the multiplex PCR reads, TCRdb lists one record per CDR3 protein. Of hundreds of thousands of distinct CDR3 sequences in the sample, 16% were seen once. These data come from a study of T cells in Graves' hyperthyroidism and ophthalmopathy. Study outcomes and limitations: A model of 13 V-J pairs discriminated ophthalmopathy from stable hyperthyroidism. Within blood appeared most thyroid clonotypes that had expanded above 0.001.

Uncontrolled infection, other autoimmune disease, pregnancy or lactation barred patients from enrollment. Orbital computed tomography, thyroid ultrasound, serum thyroxine and TRAb, and clinical symptoms together informed the diagnoses. Looked up from germline, CDR1 is MNHNS and CDR2 is SASEGT. Trimming took off 5 bases at V and 7 bases at J, with 18 bases between the two ends. This CDR3 has 16 amino acids. V usage is TRBV6-1 and J usage is TRBJ1-6, with a weak D call TRBD1 (5 bases). Input material: blood. The sequence was collected from a woman aged 40 to 50 with Graves' ophthalmopathy. CDR3 in amino acids: CASSSRGQGYNSPLHF. CDR3 coding DNA: TGTGCCAGCAGTAGTAGGGGTCAGGGTTACAATTCACCCCTCCACTTT.